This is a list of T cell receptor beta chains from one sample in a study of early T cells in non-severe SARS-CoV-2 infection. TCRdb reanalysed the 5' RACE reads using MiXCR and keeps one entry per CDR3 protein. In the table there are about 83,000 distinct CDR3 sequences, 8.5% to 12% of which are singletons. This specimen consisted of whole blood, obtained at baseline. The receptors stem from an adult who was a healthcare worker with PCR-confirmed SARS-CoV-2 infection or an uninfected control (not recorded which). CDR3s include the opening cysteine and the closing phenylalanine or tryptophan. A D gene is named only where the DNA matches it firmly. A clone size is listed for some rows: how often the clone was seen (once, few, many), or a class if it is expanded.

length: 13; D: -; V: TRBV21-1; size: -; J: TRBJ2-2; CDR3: CASSKDSTGELFF; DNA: TGTGCCAGCAGCAAAGACAGCACCGGGGAGCTGTTTTTT
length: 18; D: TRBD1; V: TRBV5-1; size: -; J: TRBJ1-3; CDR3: CASSSGPRGQGMGNTIYF; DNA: TGCGCCAGCAGCTCGGGTCCCCGCGGACAGGGCATGGGAAACACCATATATTTT
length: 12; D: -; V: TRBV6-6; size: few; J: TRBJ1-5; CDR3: CASSFTLGPQHF; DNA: TGTGCCAGCAGTTTCACCTTGGGGCCCCAGCATTTT
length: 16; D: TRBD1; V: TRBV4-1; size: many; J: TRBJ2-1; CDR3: CASSRAGTGTMGEQFF; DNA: TGCGCCAGCAGCCGAGCCGGGACAGGGACAATGGGTGAGCAGTTCTTC
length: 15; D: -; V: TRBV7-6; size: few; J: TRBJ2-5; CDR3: CASSFDGRREETQYF; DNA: TGTGCCAGCAGCTTCGACGGGAGAAGGGAAGAGACCCAGTACTTC
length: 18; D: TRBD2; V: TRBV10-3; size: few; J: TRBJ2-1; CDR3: CAISDGAASGRRYNEQFF; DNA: TGTGCCATCAGTGACGGCGCGGCTAGCGGGAGAAGGTACAATGAGCAGTTCTTC
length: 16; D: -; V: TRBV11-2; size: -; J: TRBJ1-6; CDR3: CASSLVGGGLNSPLHF; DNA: TGTGCCAGCAGCTTAGTCGGCGGCGGCTTGAATTCACCCCTCCACTTT
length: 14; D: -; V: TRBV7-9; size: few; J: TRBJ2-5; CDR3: CASSFGLATGTQYF; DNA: TGTGCCAGCAGCTTCGGGCTAGCCACCGGGACCCAGTACTTC
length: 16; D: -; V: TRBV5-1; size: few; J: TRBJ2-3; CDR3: CASSLVSGERTDTQYF; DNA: TGCGCCAGCAGCTTGGTGTCAGGGGAGCGCACAGATACGCAGTATTTT
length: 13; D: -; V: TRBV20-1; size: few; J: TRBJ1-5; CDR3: CSAPEKSNQPQHF; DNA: TGCAGTGCTCCTGAGAAAAGCAATCAGCCCCAGCATTTT
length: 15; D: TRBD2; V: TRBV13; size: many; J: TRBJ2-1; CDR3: CASSLVLAGGNEQFF; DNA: TGTGCCAGCAGCTTAGTGCTAGCGGGAGGCAATGAGCAGTTCTTC
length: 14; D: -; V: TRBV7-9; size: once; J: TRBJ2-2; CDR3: CASSTDRNTGELFF; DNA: TGTGCCAGCAGCACGGACCGAAACACCGGGGAGCTGTTTTTT
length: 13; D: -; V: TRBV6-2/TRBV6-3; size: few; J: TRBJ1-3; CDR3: CAGRTASGNTIYF; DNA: TGTGCCGGACGGACAGCCTCTGGAAACACCATATATTTT
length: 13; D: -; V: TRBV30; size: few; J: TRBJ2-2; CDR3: CAWSNGNTGELFF; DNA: TGTGCCTGGAGTAACGGGAACACCGGGGAGCTGTTTTTT
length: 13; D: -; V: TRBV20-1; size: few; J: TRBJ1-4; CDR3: CSAWPGGNEKLFF; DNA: TGCAGTGCTTGGCCGGGGGGGAATGAAAAACTGTTTTTT
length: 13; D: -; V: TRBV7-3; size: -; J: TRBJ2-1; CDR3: CASSLLPWDEQFF; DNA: TGTGCCAGCAGCTTACTCCCTTGGGATGAGCAGTTCTTC
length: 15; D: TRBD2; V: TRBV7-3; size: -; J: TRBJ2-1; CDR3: CASSLTGGRANEQFF; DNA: TGTGCCAGCAGCTTAACGGGCGGGAGGGCGAATGAGCAGTTCTTC
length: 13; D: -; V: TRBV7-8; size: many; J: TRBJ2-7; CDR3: CASSSRSSNEQYF; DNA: TGTGCCAGCAGCTCGCGGAGCAGCAACGAGCAGTACTTC
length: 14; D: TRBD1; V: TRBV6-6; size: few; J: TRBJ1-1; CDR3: CASSVQGANTEAFF; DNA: TGTGCCAGCAGTGTACAGGGGGCAAACACTGAAGCTTTCTTT
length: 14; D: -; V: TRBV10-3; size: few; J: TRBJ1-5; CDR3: CATNQGLSNQPQHF; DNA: TGTGCCACCAATCAGGGACTTAGCAATCAGCCCCAGCATTTT
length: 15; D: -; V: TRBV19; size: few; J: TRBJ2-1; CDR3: CASSIESLRLNEQFF; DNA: TGTGCCAGTAGTATAGAATCACTCCGCTTGAACGAGCAGTTCTTC
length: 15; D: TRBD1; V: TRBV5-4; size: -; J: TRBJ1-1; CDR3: CASSLPGQGGTEAFF; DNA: TGTGCCAGCAGCTTACCCGGACAGGGAGGCACTGAAGCTTTCTTT
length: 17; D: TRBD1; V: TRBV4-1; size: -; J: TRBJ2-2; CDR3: CASSQSLTGENTGELFF; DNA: TGCGCCAGCAGCCAATCCTTGACAGGGGAGAACACCGGGGAGCTGTTTTTT
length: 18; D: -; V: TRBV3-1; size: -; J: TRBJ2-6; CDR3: CASSQEEGRPSGANVLTF; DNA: TGTGCCAGCAGCCAAGAAGAAGGACGTCCCTCTGGGGCCAACGTCTTGACTTTC
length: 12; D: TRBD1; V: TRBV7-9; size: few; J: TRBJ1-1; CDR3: CASSQGASQAFF; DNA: TGTGCCAGCAGCCAGGGGGCCAGCCAGGCTTTCTTT
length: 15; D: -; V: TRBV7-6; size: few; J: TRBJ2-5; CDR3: CASSSPRGGEETQYF; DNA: TGTGCCAGCAGCTCCCCCCGAGGAGGGGAAGAGACCCAGTACTTC
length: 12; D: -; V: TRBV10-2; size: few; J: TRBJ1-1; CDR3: CASTKGRTEAFF; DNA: TGCGCCAGCACCAAAGGACGGACTGAAGCTTTCTTT
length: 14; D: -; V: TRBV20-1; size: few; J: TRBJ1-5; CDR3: CSAKLGARNQPQHF; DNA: TGCAGTGCAAAACTAGGGGCCCGCAATCAGCCCCAGCATTTT
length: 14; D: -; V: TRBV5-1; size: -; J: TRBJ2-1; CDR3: CASSPAVTYNEQFF; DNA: TGCGCCAGCAGCCCAGCGGTCACATACAATGAGCAGTTCTTC
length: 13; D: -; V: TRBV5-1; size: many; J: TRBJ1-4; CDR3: CASSLDPTEKLFF; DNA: TGCGCCAGCAGCTTGGATCCGACGGAAAAACTGTTTTTT
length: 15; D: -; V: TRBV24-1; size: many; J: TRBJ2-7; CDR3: CATSDSGQFSYEQYF; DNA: TGTGCCACCAGTGACTCCGGACAGTTTTCCTACGAGCAGTACTTC
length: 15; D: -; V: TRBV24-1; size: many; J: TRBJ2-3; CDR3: CATAQGGKTTDTQYF; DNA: TGTGCCACTGCCCAAGGGGGAAAAACCACAGATACGCAGTATTTT
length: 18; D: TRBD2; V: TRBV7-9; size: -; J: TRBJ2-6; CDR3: CASSPSGRSLSGANVLTF; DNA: TGTGCCAGCAGCCCTAGCGGGAGGTCTCTCTCTGGGGCCAACGTCCTGACTTTC
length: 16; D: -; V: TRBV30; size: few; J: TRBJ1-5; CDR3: CAWRRSEGLGNQPQHF; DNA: TGTGCCTGGAGGAGGTCGGAGGGATTAGGCAATCAGCCCCAGCATTTT